These T cell receptor beta chains were read from a single sample in a study of T cells after yellow fever vaccination. TCRdb reprocessed the 5' RACE reads with MiXCR, giving one entry per CDR3 protein. The sample consists of approximately 96,000 distinct CDR3 sequences, about 8.4% of them appearing once. The material was CD8+ T cells not binding an NS4B(214-222) dextramer, sorted from PBMCs, obtained around 15 days after the first yellow fever vaccination. These receptors were collected from a man younger than 35 who received the YFV17D yellow fever vaccine. CDR3s include the opening cysteine and the closing phenylalanine or tryptophan. D genes are given only for firm matches. Rows may omit the clone size; those that give it use once, few, many or a size class.

j_gene,abundance,v_gene,d_gene,CDR3nt,CDR3aa
TRBJ2-1,.,TRBV4-1,TRBD2,TGCGCCAGCAGCCAAGGACTAGCGGGGTCATACTACAATGAGCAGTTCTTC,CASSQGLAGSYYNEQFF
TRBJ2-2,.,TRBV4-1,TRBD1,TGCGCCAGCAGCCCCGGGACAGGGGTAGCCGGGGAGCTGTTTTTT,CASSPGTGVAGELFF
TRBJ1-6,.,TRBV7-2,.,TGTGCCAGCAGCTTAGCGCCCGGTAGCTCCTATAATTCACCCCTCCACTTT,CASSLAPGSSYNSPLHF
TRBJ2-3,few,TRBV5-1,TRBD1,TGCGCCAGCAGCCTTGGACAGGGGGGTACGGATACGCAGTATTTT,CASSLGQGGTDTQYF
TRBJ2-1,.,TRBV6-2/TRBV6-3,TRBD2,TGTGCCAGCAGTTATTCGCGACTAGCCCCTAATGAGCAGTTCTTC,CASSYSRLAPNEQFF
TRBJ2-5,many,TRBV20-1,TRBD2,TGCAGTGCTAGAGATCTGGCTAGCGGGGAAGAGACCCAGTACTTC,CSARDLASGEETQYF
TRBJ2-5,many,TRBV27,TRBD2,TGTGCCAGCAGTTTATCGGCGGGGGAGCTCCAAGAGACCCAGTACTTC,CASSLSAGELQETQYF
TRBJ1-2,.,TRBV4-3,.,TGCGCCAGCAGCCAATCCAGGGGCGGGTTGGAGTACACCTTC,CASSQSRGGLEYTF
TRBJ2-1,few,TRBV11-2,.,TGTGCCAGCAGCTTAGGCTTCAGCTCCTACAATGAGCAGTTCTTC,CASSLGFSSYNEQFF
TRBJ2-2,.,TRBV7-3,.,TGTGCCAGCAGTATAAGCCAAGGCGCCGGGGAGCTGTTTTTT,CASSISQGAGELFF
TRBJ2-3,many,TRBV27,.,TGTGCCAGCAGTTTTGCCGGGGCAGATACGCAGTATTTT,CASSFAGADTQYF
TRBJ2-5,.,TRBV5-5,TRBD1,TGTGCCAGCAGCCAGACAGGGTTAAGGAATAGAGAGACCCAGTACTTC,CASSQTGLRNRETQYF
TRBJ2-5,.,TRBV4-1,.,TGCGCCAGCAGCCAATCCTCGACAGAAACGTACTTC,CASSQSSTETYF
TRBJ1-2,few,TRBV7-9,.,TGTGCCAGCAGCTTAAGTGCAGGGGCTAACTATGGCTACACCTTC,CASSLSAGANYGYTF
TRBJ2-5,medium-sized,TRBV27,TRBD2,TGTGCCAGCAGGACCTATAGCGGGGGGGCCCGGGAGACCCAGTACTTC,CASRTYSGGARETQYF
TRBJ2-7,many,TRBV4-1,TRBD1,TGCGCCAGCAGTGGACAGGCCCACGAGCAGTACTTC,CASSGQAHEQYF
TRBJ1-2,.,TRBV5-6,.,TGTGCCAGCAGCTTACCCGGGGCATTCTATGGCTACACCTTC,CASSLPGAFYGYTF
TRBJ2-5,few,TRBV5-1,.,TGCGCCAGCAGCTCCCCCGAGGCGGGGCCAGATTGGGAGACCCAGTACTTC,CASSSPEAGPDWETQYF
TRBJ2-7,few,TRBV5-1,TRBD2,TGCGCCAGCAGCTCTACGGGGGGGAGATACGAGCAGTACTTC,CASSSTGGRYEQYF
TRBJ2-1,many,TRBV15,TRBD2,TGTGCCACCAGCAGGGGACTAGCCTACAATGAGCAGTTCTTC,CATSRGLAYNEQFF
TRBJ2-7,few,TRBV11-2,.,TGTGCCAGCAGCTTAGATGTGGGGGGCTCGTACGAGCAGTACTTC,CASSLDVGGSYEQYF
TRBJ2-1,many,TRBV12-3/TRBV12-4,.,TGTGCCAGCAGTTTAATACCGGCTATAAAGTTCTTC,CASSLIPAIKFF